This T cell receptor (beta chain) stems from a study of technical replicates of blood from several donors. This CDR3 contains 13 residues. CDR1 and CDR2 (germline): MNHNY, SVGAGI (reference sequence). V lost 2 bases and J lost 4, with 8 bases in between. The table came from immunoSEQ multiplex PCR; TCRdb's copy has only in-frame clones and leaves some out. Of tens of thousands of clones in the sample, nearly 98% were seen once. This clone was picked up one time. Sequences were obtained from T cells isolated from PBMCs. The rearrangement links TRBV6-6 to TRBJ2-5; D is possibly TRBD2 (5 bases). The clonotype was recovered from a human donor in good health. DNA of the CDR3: TGTGCCAGCAGTTACCCAAGCGGAGAGACCCAGTACTTC. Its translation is CASSYPSGETQYF.